The T cell receptor beta chain under discussion was sequenced for a study of shared clonotypes between healthy human individuals. With regard to this clone: Its target is unknown.

Method: immunoSEQ multiplex PCR; TCRdb's copy keeps in-frame clones and lacks some. The sample consists of around 1.4 million clones, about 98.5% of them appearing once. Study outcomes and limitations: Read depth was anticipated to influence clonotype sharing among donors.

The CDR3 runs 18 residues. V lost 2 bases and J 0 bases, leaving 19 bases between the germline ends. Per germline, CDR1 SGHVS and CDR2 FNYEAQ. The clonotype was recovered from a man aged 25-40 years in good health. This rearrangement joins TRBV7-6 to TRBJ1-1; D remains unclear. Sequencing input: naive CD4+ T cells sorted from blood. As for subset: CD45RA+ positively selected. Here the CDR3 reads CASSLPIGSPQMNTEAFF. The CDR3, as DNA: TGTGCCAGCAGCTTACCGATAGGTTCTCCCCAAATGAACACTGAAGCTTTCTTT.